This note documents a single T cell receptor (beta chain) sequence. Its antigen is not known. Through a sample-barcoded 5' primer and a J-beta primer mix, a second PCR was run for roughly 6 to 11 cycles. TCRdb ran MiXCR on the 5' RACE reads and lists one entry per CDR3 protein. The data show hundreds of thousands of distinct CDR3 sequences, with 58% seen just once and approximately 37% held by the top ten. Drawn from each donor were around 10 milliliters of peripheral blood. This CDR3 region has 14 residues. V lost 4 bases, J lost 8 bases, and 8 bases stayed unmatched. This record belongs to a study of blood T cells in healthy people across ages. Study findings and constraints: Per-million-T-cell TCR beta diversity fell roughly linearly with age.

The clonotype originates from a man aged 60 to 75 in good health. Sequencing was carried out using blood. The chain recombines TRBV12-3 or TRBV12-4 with TRBJ2-4; 7 positions agree with TRBD2. The CDR3 region has the DNA TGTGCCAGCAGTTCGGGGGGAGGAGGGGACATTCAGTACTTC. Protein product: CASSSGGGGDIQYF.